These 24 T cell receptor beta chains came from one sample sequenced in a study of glioma-infiltrating T cells. Using RNA template, CDR3s of TCR alpha and beta were amplified with iRepertoire arm-PCR. TCRdb processed the multiplex PCR reads anew with MiXCR; each CDR3 protein has one entry. The sample consists of roughly 100,000 distinct CDR3 sequences, about 30% of them appearing once. Specimen: glioma tissue, nonneoplastic brain tissue, or PBMCs (not recorded which). The receptors come from a human donor with low-grade glioma or glioblastoma, undergoing nonglioma brain surgery, or in good health (not recorded which).

V usage is TRBV7-2 and J usage is TRBJ2-7; D perhaps matches TRBD2 (7 bases). The germline V gene has CDR1 SGHTA and CDR2 FQGNSA. The CDR3 runs 17 residues. Trimming removed 7 bases at V and 3 bases at J, with 25 bases between. The CDR3 loop is CASIPEGGGLIVYEQYF. The DNA for the CDR3 is TGTGCCAGCATCCCCGAAGGGGGGGGCCTAATAGTCTACGAGCAGTACTTC.

This clonotype was recorded at least ten times. The V call is TRBV6-6, the J call TRBJ2-7, with 7 bases fitting TRBD1. The CDR3 extends over 14 amino acids. V lost 0 bases and J lost 3; bases outside the gene matches: 2. Germline CDR1 reads MNHNY; CDR2 reads SVGAGI (reference sequence). The DNA of the CDR3 is TGTGCCAGCAGTTACTCGACAGGGTACTACGAGCAGTACTTC. Encoded protein: CASSYSTGYYEQYF.

This clonotype was picked up many times. CDR3 in amino acids: CASTQGGLAADTQYF. CDR3 in DNA: TGTGCCAGCACTCAAGGGGGTCTAGCGGCAGATACGCAGTATTTT. This sequence joins TRBV6-1 and TRBJ2-3; D is perhaps TRBD2 (7 bases). CDR3 length: 15 residues. V was clipped by 7 bases and J by 4 bases, with 18 bases between them. CDR1 is MNHNS, CDR2 SASEGT, per germline.

With regard to this clonotype: A much larger clonotype is one base distant, so this may be a read error. The genes are TRBV15 and TRBJ2-3; D is ambiguous. CDR3 length equals 12 residues. CDR1 is LNHNV, CDR2 YYDKDF, per germline (reference sequence). Here the CDR3 DNA reads TGTACCACCAGCAGAGGCTTTGGTACGCAGTATTTT. Its translation: CTTSRGFGTQYF.

This chain uses TRBV4-3 with TRBJ1-2; 7 nucleotides agree with TRBD1. The germline V gene encodes CDR1 LGHNA and CDR2 YSLEER. V trimming: 4 bases; J trimming: 7 bases; junction bases outside the gene matches: 9. The CDR3 has 14 amino acids. The CDR3 here is CASSPGVGGGGYTF. CDR3 in DNA: TGCGCCAGCAGCCCTGGGGTAGGGGGCGGTGGCTACACCTTC.

This chain joins TRBV30 and TRBJ2-3, with a tentative D call TRBD2 (6 bases). V lost 0 bases and J lost 2, with 15 bases in between. Germline V gene sequence: CDR1 GTSNPN, CDR2 SVGIG (reference sequence). The CDR3 has 16 residues. The CDR3 DNA sequence: TGTGCCTGGAGTGTACGGGCTAGCGCGCACACAGATACGCAGTATTTT. Its protein is CAWSVRASAHTDTQYF.

This clonotype was seen only once. This may come from a read error, since a much larger clone is one base off. Lacking the conserved final phenylalanine or tryptophan, this CDR3 likely reflects a read error. The J gene is TRBJ1-2, the V gene TRBV5-4, with a tentative D call TRBD1 (5 bases). The CDR3 sequence is 14 residues long. Between the trimmed V and J ends, which lost 0 bases and 6 bases, there was a span of 12 bases. Germline V gene data show CDR1 as SGHNT and CDR2 as YYREEE (reference sequence). CDR3 coding DNA: TGTGCCAGCAGCTTGGAATGGGGGGGGGATGGCTACACCTCC. As protein: CASSLEWGGDGYTS.

V is TRBV7-2 and J is TRBJ2-6; D call uncertain. From germline, CDR1 is SGHTA and CDR2 FQGNSA. The CDR3 loop spans 18 amino acids. Trimming left V 0 bases short and J 2 bases short, with 14 bases between. Written as DNA, the CDR3 is TGTGCCAGCAGCTTAGCGCGGCCCCTGGTGACTGGGGCCAACGTCCTGACTTTC. As protein: CASSLARPLVTGANVLTF. The whole variable domain, remainder taken from reference TRBV7-2 and TRBJ2-6, is GAGVSQSPSNKVTEKGKDVELRCDPISGHTALYWYRQSLGQGLEFLIYFQGNSAPDKSGLPSDRFSAERTGGSVSTLTIQRTQQEDSAVYLCASSLARPLVTGANVLTFGAGSRLTVL.

Comment on this clonotype: One base away lies a much larger clone, so this may be a sequencing read error. This sequence joins TRBV6-2 or TRBV6-3 and TRBJ2-5; weak D call: TRBD1 (5 bases). The J call may be in error: the DNA end matches TRBJ2-7 better. Germline-derived CDR1 and CDR2 are MNHEY and SVGEGT. The CDR3 runs 14 residues. CDR3 sequence reads: CSSSYPSRVDEQYF. In DNA form, the CDR3 reads TGTTCCAGCAGTTACCCATCCAGGGTCGACGAGCAGTACTTC.

There are many counts of this clonotype. The chain has TRBV7-9 and TRBJ1-1; tentatively, D is TRBD1 (6 bases). Deletions cut 8 bases from V and 5 bases from J, with 15 bases between. Germline CDR1 is SEHNR and CDR2 is FQNEAQ (reference sequence). The CDR3 runs to 13 residues. CDR3 DNA: TGTGCCAGCTTCTCGCAGGGGAGGACTGAAGCTTTCTTT. It encodes CASFSQGRTEAFF.

Only a few counts were recorded for this clonotype. The CDR3 DNA follows: TGTGCCAGTCAACAGGGCAGCGAGACCCAGTACTTC. It is translated as CASQQGSETQYF. The V call is TRBV19, the J call TRBJ2-5; tentatively, D is TRBD1 (6 bases). The germline V gene has CDR1 LNHDA and CDR2 SQIVND (reference sequence). The CDR3 is 12 amino acids. Trimming took off 8 bases at V and 5 bases at J, with 12 bases between the two ends.

Concerning this clonotype itself: This may be a read error: a much more frequent sequence differs by one nucleotide. The rearrangement joins TRBV4-2 to TRBJ2-7; no clear D gene. Trimming removed 2 bases from V and 8 bases from J, with 13 bases in between. Germline values: CDR1 LGHNA, CDR2 YNFKEQ. The CDR3 runs 13 residues. CDR3 sequence reads: CASSQRSIYKQYF. The CDR3 DNA reads TGTGCCAGCAGCCAACGGAGTATTTACAAGCAGTACTTC.

This clonotype was recorded many times. V is TRBV12-3 or TRBV12-4 and J is TRBJ1-1; D uncertain. This CDR3 has 13 residues. Trimming cost V 1 base and J 4 bases, with 7 bases left between them. The CDR3 protein is CASSLDGITEAFF. The CDR3 DNA reads TGTGCCAGCAGTTTAGACGGCATCACTGAAGCTTTCTTT.

This clonotype was recorded many times. The rearrangement uses TRBV7-9 and TRBJ1-1, with 7 nucleotides matching TRBD1. Germline CDR1 SEHNR, CDR2 FQNEAQ (reference sequence). The CDR3 totals 13 residues. V dropped 2 bases and J dropped 4; count of bases not matched to a gene: 1. This chain's CDR3 is CASSLTGATEAFF. In nucleotides, the CDR3 is TGTGCCAGCAGCTTAACAGGGGCCACTGAAGCTTTCTTT.

This chain uses TRBV7-8 with TRBJ2-7; 7 bases are shared with TRBD1. Trimming took 5 bases from V and 1 from J; bases not matched to a gene: 8. From germline, CDR1 is SGHVS and CDR2 FQNEAQ. The CDR3 runs 15 residues. This CDR3 is CASSRPGQPSYEQYF. CDR3 DNA: TGTGCCAGCAGCCGGCCGGGACAGCCATCCTACGAGCAGTACTTC.

Comment on this clonotype: This may be a read error: a much more frequent sequence differs by one nucleotide. The V and J genes are TRBV27 and TRBJ1-6; D gene ambiguous. Deletions cut 4 bases from V and 0 bases from J, with 16 bases between. The length of the CDR3 is 18 residues. Germline V lookup: CDR1 MNHEY, CDR2 SMNVEV (reference sequence). The CDR3 DNA reads as TGTGCCAGCAGTTACTCGACGATCGGATTCTCCTATAATTCACCCCTCCACTTT. Residues: CASSYSTIGFSYNSPLHF.

With respect to this clonotype: A much bigger clone sits one base away, suggesting this may be a read error. The CDR3 spells CATSDWDSRNQPQHF. CDR3 DNA: TGTGCCACCAGTGATTGGGACAGCCGCAATCAGCCCCAGCATTTT. The V gene is TRBV24-1, the J gene TRBJ1-5, with 7 bases matching TRBD1. From germline, CDR1 is KGHDR and CDR2 SFDVKD. The V gene end was trimmed by 2 bases and the J gene end by 2 bases; junction bases not matched to a gene: 2. The CDR3 is 15 amino acids.

This clonotype was recorded many times. The chain has TRBV7-9 and TRBJ1-1, with a weak D call TRBD1 (5 bases). V was cut by 6 bases and J by 9 bases, with 14 bases left in between. The CDR3 sequence is 12 residues long. Germline V gives CDR1 SEHNR, CDR2 FQNEAQ (reference sequence). The CDR3: CASSWGDGQAFF. The CDR3, as DNA: TGTGCCAGCAGTTGGGGGGACGGTCAAGCTTTCTTT.

In the case of this clonotype: This may arise from a read error, as a much more abundant clone is one base away. The chain couples TRBV28 to TRBJ2-7, with 11 nucleotides matching TRBD1. The DNA end lines up better with TRBJ2-5; the J call may be wrong. The germline V gene encodes CDR1 MDHEN and CDR2 SYDVKM. The CDR3 sequence is 16 residues long. In DNA, the CDR3 is TGTGCCAGCGGTTCTTTCGGGACAGGGGGGGGAGAGACCCAGTACTTC. Translating gives CASGSFGTGGGETQYF.

At least ten counts were recorded for this clonotype. The CDR3 is CSASIPGGNTIYF. CDR3 nucleotides: TGCAGTGCTAGCATTCCGGGTGGAAACACCATATATTTT. The J gene is TRBJ1-3, the V gene TRBV20-1, with no clear D. Between the trimmed V and J ends, which lost 3 bases and 3 bases, there was a span of 9 bases. The germline V gene encodes CDR1 DFQATT and CDR2 SNEGSKA (reference sequence). This CDR3 has 13 amino acids.

This clonotype was recorded many times. This chain uses TRBV24-1 with TRBJ2-1; D uncertain. Germline assignment: CDR1 KGHDR and CDR2 SFDVKD. The V and J ends lost 6 bases and 5 bases respectively, with 4 bases between them. The CDR3 covers 11 residues. CDR3 DNA: TGTGCCACCAGTAGGGACAATGAGCAGTTCTTC. Translating it yields CATSRDNEQFF.

The gene calls are TRBV12-3 or TRBV12-4 and TRBJ2-7; possible D gene TRBD1, 5 bases. The CDR3 is 13 amino acids. V lost 3 bases to trimming and J lost 6 bases, with 12 bases between them. The CDR3 loop reads CASSFSHGAEQYF. Here the CDR3 DNA reads TGTGCCAGCAGTTTCTCTCATGGGGCCGAGCAGTACTTC.

This clonotype has a count of ten or more. This chain connects TRBV14 to TRBJ2-3; D gene unclear. Germline V gene data show CDR1 as SGHDN and CDR2 as FVKESK. This CDR3 region has 12 residues. V dropped 5 bases and J dropped 4 bases, with 7 bases sitting between them. CDR3 DNA sequence: TGTGCCAGCAGCATGGTGGCAGATACGCAGTATTTT. Encoded protein: CASSMVADTQYF.

V and J are TRBV3-1 and TRBJ2-6, with unresolved D. Germline lookup yields CDR1 LGHDT and CDR2 YNNKEL (reference sequence). V lost 0 bases, J lost 1 base, and 4 bases lay in between. The CDR3 length is 15 residues. CDR3 region: CASSQDYSGANVLTF. The CDR3, as DNA: TGTGCCAGCAGCCAAGACTATTCTGGGGCCAACGTCCTGACTTTC. The full variable domain, with the rest looked up from reference TRBV3-1 and TRBJ2-6, is DTAVSQTPKYLVTQMGNDKSIKCEQNLGHDTMYWYKQDSKKFLKIMFSYNNKELIINETVPNRFSPKSPDKAHLNLHINSLELGDSAVYFCASSQDYSGANVLTFGAGSRLTVL.